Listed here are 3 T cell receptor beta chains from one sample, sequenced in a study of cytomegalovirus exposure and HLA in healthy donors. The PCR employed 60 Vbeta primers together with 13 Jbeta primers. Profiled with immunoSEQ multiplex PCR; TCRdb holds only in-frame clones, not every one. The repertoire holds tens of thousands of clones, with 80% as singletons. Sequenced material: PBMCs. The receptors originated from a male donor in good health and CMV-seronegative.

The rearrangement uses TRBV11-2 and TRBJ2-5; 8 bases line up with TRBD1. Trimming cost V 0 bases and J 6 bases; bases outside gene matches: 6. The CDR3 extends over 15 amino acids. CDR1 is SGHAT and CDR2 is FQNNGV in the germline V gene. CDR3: CASSLDPRQGKTQYF. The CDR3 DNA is TGTGCCAGCAGCTTAGATCCGCGACAGGGGAAGACCCAGTACTTC.

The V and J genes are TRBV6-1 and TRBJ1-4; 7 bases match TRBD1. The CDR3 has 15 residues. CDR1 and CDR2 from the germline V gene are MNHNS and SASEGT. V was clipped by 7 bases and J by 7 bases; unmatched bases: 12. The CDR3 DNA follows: TGTGCCAGCACCCTCACAGGGGACCCCGGTGAAAAACTGTTTTTT. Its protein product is CASTLTGDPGEKLFF.

This chain's CDR3 is CASSQVTGSVGETQYF. CDR3 in DNA: TGTGCCAGCAGCCAAGTCACGGGGAGCGTAGGGGAGACCCAGTACTTC. The chain uses TRBV4-2 and TRBJ2-5; a weak D match, TRBD2 (5 bases). This CDR3 comprises 16 residues. V was trimmed by 1 base and J by 5 bases, leaving 17 bases between them. From germline, CDR1 is LGHNA and CDR2 YNFKEQ.